These 11 T cell receptor beta chains came from one sample sequenced in a study of cytomegalovirus exposure and HLA in healthy donors. The study ran its PCR with 60 Vbeta and 13 Jbeta primers. Assay: immunoSEQ multiplex PCR; the TCRdb copy retains only in-frame clones and omits some. The sample contains hundreds of thousands of clones, around 70% of which appear only once. The material sequenced was PBMCs. Receptors originate from a man between 35 and 55 years old in good health and CMV-seropositive.

This chain uses TRBV12-2 with TRBJ2-1; TRBD2 is the table's D call and was not checked against the DNA. TRBV12-2 counts as a pseudogene. CDR3 length: 19 amino acids. The CDR3 region has the DNA TGTGCAAGTCGCCCAGGACCGGGACTAGCGTTGAGCTCCTACAATGAGCAGTTCTTC. Its translation is CASRPGPGLALSSYNEQFF.

This clone came up a few times. The chain is built from TRBV6-5 and TRBJ2-1, with TRBD1 as a possible D gene (6 bases). V lost 6 bases, J lost 7 bases, and 19 bases lay in between. This CDR3 region has 15 residues. CDR1 is MNHEY, CDR2 SVGAGI, per germline. The DNA of the CDR3 is TGTGCCAGCAGACTCCAACAGGGTTTTGGGAATGAGCAGTTCTTC. Encoded protein: CASRLQQGFGNEQFF.

V and J are TRBV28 and TRBJ1-5, with D uncertain. The length of the CDR3 is 14 residues. Trimming removed 6 bases from V and 7 bases from J, with 16 bases in between. Germline V gene data show CDR1 as MDHEN and CDR2 as SYDVKM. CDR3 DNA sequence: TGTGCCAGCAGCTCCCTAGAGGTTAACCAGCCCCAGCATTTT. Amino acids: CASSSLEVNQPQHF.

The genes are TRBV6-1 and TRBJ2-2; D gene uncertain. Germline CDR1 and CDR2: MNHNS and SASEGT. The CDR3 extends over 11 amino acids. Trimming removed 8 bases from V and 7 bases from J, with 8 bases in between. Here the CDR3 reads CASGRVGELFF. CDR3 sequence (DNA): TGTGCCAGCGGGCGAGTCGGGGAGCTGTTTTTT.

The CDR3 nucleotides read TGCGCCAGCAGCCAAGATCTTCGTGAGGGGGGGCCGTGGTACAATGAGCAGTTCTTC. Translating it yields CASSQDLREGGPWYNEQFF. The chain has TRBV4-1 and TRBJ2-1, with a possible D match to TRBD2 (7 bases). V lost 0 bases to trimming and J lost 4 bases, with 22 bases between them. Germline CDR1 and CDR2: MGHRA and YSYEKL. This CDR3 has 19 amino acids.

The CDR3 loop is CASSFLTSGSTDTQYF. CDR3 DNA sequence: TGTGCCAGTAGTTTCCTGACTAGCGGAAGCACAGATACGCAGTATTTT. The chain is built from TRBV19 and TRBJ2-3, with 9 positions matching TRBD2. CDR1 and CDR2 (germline): LNHDA, SQIVND (reference sequence). The CDR3 contains 16 residues. V shed 5 bases and J 0 bases; nucleotides not matched to a gene: 6.

V and J are TRBV19 and TRBJ2-3; 9 bases agree with TRBD1. Germline-derived CDR1 and CDR2 are LNHDA and SQIVND (reference sequence). The CDR3 contains 17 residues. V shed 3 bases, J shed 2 bases, and the junction held 9 bases outside the gene matches. CDR3 in amino acids: CASSMTRDRAFTDTQYF. The CDR3 coding sequence is TGTGCCAGTAGTATGACCCGGGACAGGGCTTTCACAGATACGCAGTATTTT.

The V gene is TRBV15, the J gene TRBJ1-1, with unresolved D. Trimming took off 0 bases at V and 8 bases at J, with 4 bases between the two ends. Germline V gene sequence: CDR1 LNHNV, CDR2 YYDKDF (reference sequence). This CDR3 contains 11 residues. CDR3 in DNA: TGTGCCACCAGCAGAGATCTGGAAGCTTTCTTT. It codes for CATSRDLEAFF.

The chain couples TRBV11-3 to TRBJ2-1; a weak D match, TRBD2 (6 bases). The V and J ends lost 5 bases and 6 bases respectively, with 11 bases between them. CDR1 and CDR2 (germline): SGHNT, YENEEA. The CDR3 contains 13 residues. DNA of the CDR3: TGTGCCAGCAGCCCGCGGCGGGGCAATGAGCAGTTCTTC. Protein product: CASSPRRGNEQFF.

The chain couples TRBV5-5 to TRBJ2-5; possible D gene TRBD1, 6 bases. CDR3 length equals 16 residues. Between the trimmed V and J ends, which lost 1 base and 0 bases, there was a span of 13 bases. The V gene's germline CDR1 is SGHKS and CDR2 YYEKEE (reference sequence). CDR3 protein: CASSLLGATYQETQYF. As DNA, the CDR3 is TGTGCCAGCAGCTTGTTGGGGGCCACGTACCAAGAGACCCAGTACTTC.

V gene TRBV10-2 combines with J gene TRBJ1-2; a weak D match, TRBD1 (6 bases). V lost 6 bases and J lost 0, with 17 bases in between. Germline CDR1 WSHSY, CDR2 SAAADI. The CDR3 is 16 amino acids. This CDR3 is CASRDGNRAANYGYTF. Here the CDR3 DNA reads TGCGCCAGCAGGGATGGAAACAGGGCAGCTAACTATGGCTACACCTTC.